This is a list of T cell receptor beta chains from one sample in a study of T cells after yellow fever vaccination. Each CDR3 protein gets one entry after TCRdb re-called the 5' RACE reads with MiXCR. The profile covers a few hundred thousand distinct CDR3 sequences, with 17% appearing a single time and 15% to 20% taken by the ten largest. This sample comprised PBMCs, obtained less than 6 days after the first yellow fever vaccination. These receptors came from a man in his late teens or twenties who received the YFV17D yellow fever vaccine. Both conserved end residues are part of each CDR3. A D gene is named only where the DNA matches it firmly. Size is stated for part of the rows, as once, few or many counts, or as a class when the clone is expanded.

>TRBJ2-1|TRBV20-1|few|TRBD2
CSAPQPGGDNEQFF
TGCAGTGCCCCCCAGCCGGGGGGGGACAATGAGCAGTTCTTC
>TRBJ1-1|TRBV6-4|many|TRBD1
CASSERGRMAEAFF
TGTGCCAGCAGTGAGAGGGGGCGCATGGCTGAAGCTTTCTTT
>TRBJ2-3|TRBV7-6|NA|NA
CASSPGARGGTDTQYF
TGTGCCAGCAGCCCGGGGGCAAGGGGAGGGACAGATACGCAGTATTTT
>TRBJ2-7|TRBV5-4|many|TRBD2
CASSLAAGGSYEQYF
TGTGCCAGCAGCTTGGCAGCGGGGGGCTCCTACGAGCAGTACTTC
>TRBJ2-5|TRBV5-5|NA|NA
CASSPGTSPSQYF
TGTGCCAGCAGCCCAGGGACATCACCGTCCCAGTACTTC
>TRBJ2-5|TRBV6-2/TRBV6-3|few|TRBD1
CASRSTGGETQYF
TGTGCCAGCCGATCGACAGGGGGAGAGACCCAGTACTTC
>TRBJ1-1|TRBV2|few|NA
CASLQEGGVTEAFF
TGTGCCAGCCTACAGGAGGGAGGGGTCACTGAAGCTTTCTTT
>TRBJ2-1|TRBV5-1|NA|NA
CASSLDSGGSVNEQFF
TGCGCCAGCAGCTTGGATAGTGGGGGGAGCGTGAATGAGCAGTTCTTC
>TRBJ1-1|TRBV6-1|NA|NA
CASRTFGESHMNTEAFF
TGTGCCAGCAGGACCTTCGGGGAGTCCCACATGAACACTGAAGCTTTCTTT
>TRBJ2-7|TRBV20-1|few|NA
CSARPPRVAPLHEQYF
TGCAGTGCTAGACCCCCCAGGGTGGCTCCCTTACACGAGCAGTACTTC
>TRBJ2-5|TRBV5-6|few|NA
CASSLANGRMQETQYF
TGTGCCAGCAGCTTGGCCAACGGACGGATGCAAGAGACCCAGTACTTC
>TRBJ1-2|TRBV9|NA|NA
CASSVDQVGDYTF
TGTGCCAGCAGCGTAGACCAGGTGGGGGACTACACCTTC
>TRBJ1-5|TRBV7-8|NA|TRBD1
CASSHDRVGNQPQHF
TGTGCCAGCAGCCACGACAGGGTGGGAAATCAGCCCCAGCATTTT
>TRBJ2-3|TRBV4-3|few|NA
CASSPHLARTDTQYF
TGCGCCAGCAGCCCCCATCTGGCCCGCACAGATACGCAGTATTTT
>TRBJ1-4|TRBV4-3|few|NA
CASSPSPGRANEKLFF
TGCGCCAGCAGCCCGTCCCCGGGACGGGCTAATGAAAAACTGTTTTTT
>TRBJ2-1|TRBV7-8|few|NA
CASSLTVSYNEQFF
TGTGCCAGCAGCTTGACAGTCTCCTACAATGAGCAGTTCTTC
>TRBJ1-6|TRBV15|NA|NA
CATSRDTQGPLHF
TGTGCCACCAGCAGAGACACACAGGGACCCCTCCACTTT
>TRBJ2-6|TRBV5-1|few|NA
CASSGQTSGANVLTF
TGCGCCAGCAGTGGACAGACCTCTGGGGCCAACGTCCTGACTTTC
>TRBJ2-1|TRBV10-3|NA|NA
CAINRDPYNEQFF
TGTGCCATCAACAGGGACCCCTACAATGAGCAGTTCTTC
>TRBJ2-2|TRBV3-1|few|TRBD2
CASSQGLNILSGELFF
TGTGCCAGCAGCCAGGGACTAAACATATTATCCGGGGAGCTGTTTTTT
>TRBJ1-6|TRBV12-3/TRBV12-4|NA|NA
CASSWLASFIGNSPLHF
TGTGCCAGCAGTTGGTTGGCCTCGTTTATCGGTAATTCACCCCTCCACTTT
>TRBJ2-5|TRBV7-9|NA|TRBD1
CASTLTGGQETQYF
TGTGCCAGCACCCTGACAGGGGGGCAAGAGACCCAGTACTTC
>TRBJ1-2|TRBV20-1|NA|NA
CSARGGAANYGYTF
TGCAGTGCTAGAGGGGGGGCAGCAAACTATGGCTACACCTTC
>TRBJ2-7|TRBV7-2|NA|NA
CASSPTPISHEQYF
TGTGCCAGCAGCCCCACCCCCATATCCCACGAGCAGTACTTC